This TCR beta chain was sequenced for a study of blood T cell repertoires in COVID-19 (dated by TCRdb to 2018 to 2021). Regarding the complete study: Samples covering the acute and convalescent phases of COVID-19 were provided by collaborators in the United States, Italy and Spain. The material from the prospective study consisted of cDNA or gDNA derived from T cells, B-cell-depleted T cells, or PBMCs. The dataset comprised deeply sampled blood TCRbeta repertoires from subjects exposed to, actively infected with, or recovered from COVID-19. A freely available public database, intended as a resource for researchers studying the immune response to SARS-CoV-2, is where the repertoires were released. Samples were obtained from the ongoing ImmuneRACE study (first 160 participants) and from 1,000 to 1,500 subjects provided by 6 global collaborators. Sample metadata almost always included a de-identified subject ID, COVID-19 status, age in years and sex. Where available, HLA class I and class II types were taken from metadata supplied by the sample provider and were not determined by assay-based typing. General conclusions and limits of the study: Clinical and demographic metadata were provided uncurated, with the amount varying by source and participant.

Counted from cysteine to phenylalanine, this CDR3 has 14 amino acids. Just CDR3 DNA is preserved here, 42 bases in frame from base 1. V sheds 4 bases and J sheds 6 bases, leaving 16 bases between their ends. Sequences GTSNPN (CDR1) and SVGIG (CDR2) are obtained from the germline V gene (reference sequence). Whole blood was collected in K2EDTA tubes by collaborating institutions according to the institutions' own protocols. For TCRbeta analysis, collaborator samples were shipped as frozen whole blood, as isolated PBMCs, or as DNA extracted from either sample type. On this clone itself: Its antigen is unknown. One base away there is no much larger clone; base qualities are not given.

TCRbeta CDR3 regions were amplified from genomic DNA by means of the immunoSEQ Assay, a bias-controlled multiplex PCR. Per the authors' processing: Within the assay, amplification of reference gene primers was used to estimate how many nucleated cells each sample contained. To quantify the absolute abundance of each unique TCRbeta CDR3 rearrangement, sequence reads were collapsed and filtered. For each sample, productive Simpson clonality was calculated as the square root of Simpson's diversity index over productive rearrangements. TCRdb stores this immuneACCESS table with in-frame sequences only. Part of the clones is absent; in the studies checked, under half of the shortfall reflects unresolved V genes, and no reason is known for the rest. V and J calls and clone size are as listed in that table; D and trimming were resolved from the DNA. This sample has 80,000 or so clones in its table, and about 87% of those were observed once. About 9.6% of the sample rests with the top ten.

Source material: peripheral blood. This receptor chain uses TRBV30 and TRBJ2-1, with TRBD2 perhaps the D gene, on 6 matching bases. The sequence was obtained from a human donor in a cohort sampled during active COVID-19. The sequenced DNA: TGTGCCTGGACGGGGGACCCAAGGAGCAATGAGCAGTTCTTC. This yields the protein CAWTGDPRSNEQFF.